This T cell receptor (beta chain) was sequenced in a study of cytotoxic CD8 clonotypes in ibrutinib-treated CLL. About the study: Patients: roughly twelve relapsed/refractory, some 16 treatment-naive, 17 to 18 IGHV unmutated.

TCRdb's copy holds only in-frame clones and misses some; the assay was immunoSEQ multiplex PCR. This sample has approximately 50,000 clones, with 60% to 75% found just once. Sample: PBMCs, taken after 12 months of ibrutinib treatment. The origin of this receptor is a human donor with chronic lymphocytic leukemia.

CDR3 in amino acids: CASSLVPGQGSYNEQFF. The CDR3 DNA sequence: TGTGCCAGCAGCTTAGTGCCCGGACAGGGCTCCTACAATGAGCAGTTCTTC. This chain connects TRBV7-2 to TRBJ2-1, with 8 positions matching TRBD1. The CDR3 contains 17 residues. Germline CDR1 is SGHTA and CDR2 is FQGNSA. With V trimmed by 1 base and J by 0 bases, 5 bases remained unmatched.